The sequence of this T cell receptor beta chain was determined in a study of blood T cell repertoires in COVID-19. This CDR3 contains 16 residues. V shed 4 bases, J shed 0 bases, and the junction held 7 bases outside the gene matches. Per the germline V gene, CDR1 is MNHEY and CDR2 is SMNVEV (reference sequence). Sequencing used immunoSEQ multiplex PCR; TCRdb keeps in-frame clones, though not all of them. In the table there are some 290,000 clones, under 90% of which are singletons. Sequences were obtained from peripheral blood. This clonotype originated in a young woman with COVID-19, enrolled during active disease. The chain uses TRBV27 and TRBJ2-3; 7 bases are a match to TRBD2. The chain's CDR3 is CASSSILAASTDTQYF. CDR3 sequence (DNA): TGTGCCAGCAGTTCTATCCTAGCGGCCAGCACAGATACGCAGTATTTT.